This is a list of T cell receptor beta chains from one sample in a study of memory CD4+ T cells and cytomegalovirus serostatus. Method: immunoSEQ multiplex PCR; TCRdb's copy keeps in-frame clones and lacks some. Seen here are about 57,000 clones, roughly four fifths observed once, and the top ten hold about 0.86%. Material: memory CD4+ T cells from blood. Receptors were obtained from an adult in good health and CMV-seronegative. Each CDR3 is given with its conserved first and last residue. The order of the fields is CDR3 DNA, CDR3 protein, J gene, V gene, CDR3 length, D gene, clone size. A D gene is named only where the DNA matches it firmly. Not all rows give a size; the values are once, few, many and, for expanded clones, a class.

TGTGCCAGTAGTGCCGGACCCGGGGGGGTTCAGCCCCAGCATTTT	CASSAGPGGVQPQHF	TRBJ1-5	TRBV19	15	NA	many
TGTGCCAGCTCGCTGGGACAGGCCCATGGCTACACCTTC	CASSLGQAHGYTF	TRBJ1-2	TRBV18	13	TRBD1	NA
TGCGCCAGCAGCGCGAAGACAGTCTGGGAGACCGGGGAGCTGTTTTTT	CASSAKTVWETGELFF	TRBJ2-2	TRBV5-1	16	NA	NA
TGTGCCAGCAGTCTAAGAAAACCGACGACAGGGGGTGGGGAGCAGTTCTTC	CASSLRKPTTGGGEQFF	TRBJ2-1	TRBV28	17	TRBD1	NA
TGCGCCAGCAGTCATCCGGACAGCCAACATCAGCCCCAGCATTTT	CASSHPDSQHQPQHF	TRBJ1-5	TRBV23-1	15	NA	NA
TGTGCCAGCAGCGCAGGGTACGGGGCTAATGAAAAACTGTTTTTT	CASSAGYGANEKLFF	TRBJ1-4	TRBV7-2	15	NA	NA
TGTGCCAGCAGTCGGACTAGCGGGAGATCCTACGAGCAGTACTTC	CASSRTSGRSYEQYF	TRBJ2-7	TRBV2	15	TRBD2	few
TGCGCCAGCAGCTTGGGAGGGTCCATTTATCGGGATCACAATGAGCAGTTCTTC	CASSLGGSIYRDHNEQFF	TRBJ2-1	TRBV5-1	18	NA	NA
TGCGCCAGCAGCTGGCGGGAGGTGAGCTCCTACGAGCAGTACTTC	CASSWREVSSYEQYF	TRBJ2-7	TRBV5-1	15	TRBD2	NA
TGTGCCAGCAGCCGAGCCCAGGGTCCGTACGAGCAGTACTTC	CASSRAQGPYEQYF	TRBJ2-7	TRBV7-2	14	NA	NA
TGTGCCAGCAGCCCCAGTGGTACCTCTTACAATGAGCAGTTCTTC	CASSPSGTSYNEQFF	TRBJ2-1	TRBV9	15	NA	NA
TGTGCCAGCTTGGGCAGGCGGTACCAAGAGACCCAGTACTTC	CASLGRRYQETQYF	TRBJ2-5	TRBV2	14	NA	NA
TGTGCCAGCAGCGACGAGCGGGAGGGCCTGGAGACCCAGTACTTC	CASSDEREGLETQYF	TRBJ2-5	TRBV6-4	15	TRBD2	NA
TGTGCCAGCAGTCCCGGGACTAGCGGAGAAGAGACCCAGTACTTC	CASSPGTSGEETQYF	TRBJ2-5	TRBV28	15	TRBD2	NA
TGTGCCAGCAGCCAGGCCAGCGGGTTTTATGGCTACACCTTC	CASSQASGFYGYTF	TRBJ1-2	TRBV14	14	NA	NA
TGTGCCATCAGTGAGTCATTGAGGGTGGGGCAGACCTATGGCTACACCTTC	CAISESLRVGQTYGYTF	TRBJ1-2	TRBV10-3	17	NA	once
TGTGCCAGCAGCCCGAACAGGGGGTATGGCTACACCTTC	CASSPNRGYGYTF	TRBJ1-2	TRBV28	13	TRBD1	NA
TGTGCCAGTAGTATAGATCTACGAAGAGCTTTCTTT	CASSIDLRRAFF	TRBJ1-1	TRBV19	12	NA	many
TGTGCCAGCAGCTCCCTGGGGGCCCCCCCCACTGAAGCTTTCTTT	CASSSLGAPPTEAFF	TRBJ1-1	TRBV5-5	15	NA	NA
TGTGCCAGCAGTTACGGGAGGGGCGGTGACATTCAGTACTTC	CASSYGRGGDIQYF	TRBJ2-4	TRBV6-5	14	TRBD2	NA
TGTGCCAGCAGCTTAGCCCCCCGTGGGGCTCGGAATGAGCAGTTCTTC	CASSLAPRGARNEQFF	TRBJ2-1	TRBV7-2	16	NA	NA
TGCGCCAGCAGCTCGCTACAGGTCGGAGGCGAGACCCAGTACTTC	CASSSLQVGGETQYF	TRBJ2-5	TRBV5-1	15	NA	NA
TGTGCCAGCAGTCGGACTAGCGGGGGGACCGGGGAGCTGTTTTTT	CASSRTSGGTGELFF	TRBJ2-2	TRBV2	15	TRBD2	NA
TGTGCCAGCAGTTACTCTGGGGCCGGAAACACCATATATTTT	CASSYSGAGNTIYF	TRBJ1-3	TRBV6-6	14	NA	NA
TGTGCCAGCAGTTTACGGTGGGATCAGCCCCAGCATTTT	CASSLRWDQPQHF	TRBJ1-5	TRBV28	13	NA	once
TGTGCCAGCACCCAGAGGCGGGGGCCCTACGAGCAGTACTTC	CASTQRRGPYEQYF	TRBJ2-7	TRBV6-5	14	NA	few
TGTGCCAGCAGTGGAGGCGGCCTCTCCTACAATGAGCAGTTCTTC	CASSGGGLSYNEQFF	TRBJ2-1	TRBV2	15	NA	few
TGTGCCATCAGTGACAGCAGCGGCACAGATACGCAGTATTTT	CAISDSSGTDTQYF	TRBJ2-3	TRBV10-3	14	NA	NA
TGTGCCAGCAGTTTAGGAGGGGCAGCTCGCGCTGAAGCTTTCTTT	CASSLGGAARAEAFF	TRBJ1-1	TRBV28	15	NA	NA
TGTGCCAGCAGATGGGGTTTGGGAAATTCACCCCTCCACTTT	CASRWGLGNSPLHF	TRBJ1-6	TRBV27	14	NA	NA
TGTGCCAGCAGGGACGCCTCTCGGAGCCAGCCCCAGCATTTT	CASRDASRSQPQHF	TRBJ1-5	TRBV6-1	14	NA	NA
TGTGCCTGGAGTGGAGGTCATGGGGAAAAACTGTTTTTT	CAWSGGHGEKLFF	TRBJ1-4	TRBV30	13	NA	NA
TGCAGCGGGGGGGCGGGAGAGACCCAGTACTTC	CSGGAGETQYF	TRBJ2-5	TRBV29-1	11	NA	NA
TGCGCCAGCAGTGAGGGTAGGACGGTGAACACTGAAGCTTTCTTT	CASSEGRTVNTEAFF	TRBJ1-1	TRBV10-2	15	NA	NA
TGTGCCAGCAGCTTGCAATCTGGGGCCAACGTCCTGACTTTC	CASSLQSGANVLTF	TRBJ2-6	TRBV14	14	NA	NA
TGCGCCAGCAGCCCTGGCCTAGCGCGATACAATGAGCAGTTCTTC	CASSPGLARYNEQFF	TRBJ2-1	TRBV5-1	15	NA	NA
TGCGCCAGCAGCCCCCGGGCCCCTAATTCACCCCTCCACTTT	CASSPRAPNSPLHF	TRBJ1-6	TRBV10-2	14	NA	NA
TGTGCCAGCAGCTTGAGGGCAAAGAGCACTGAAGCTTTCTTT	CASSLRAKSTEAFF	TRBJ1-1	TRBV7-2	14	NA	NA
TGCGCCAGCAGCTTGGGAATCCGGACTAGCGGGGGTCCAGATACGCAGTATTTT	CASSLGIRTSGGPDTQYF	TRBJ2-3	TRBV5-1	18	TRBD2	NA
TGTGCCAGCAGCTCCCGGGGCAAGCGGGGGTACACAGATACGCAGTATTTT	CASSSRGKRGYTDTQYF	TRBJ2-3	TRBV7-2	17	TRBD2	once
TGTGCCAGCACATGGGAGCAGAAAGAGACCCAGTACTTC	CASTWEQKETQYF	TRBJ2-5	TRBV2	13	NA	once
TGTGCCAGCAGCTTAGTCGGATCAGATACGCAGTATTTT	CASSLVGSDTQYF	TRBJ2-3	TRBV7-2	13	NA	once
TGTGCCAGTATTAATACCCAGGGAGCTAACCCTGGAAACACCATATATTTT	CASINTQGANPGNTIYF	TRBJ1-3	TRBV19	17	NA	NA
TGTGCCAGCAGCACGGTGGGAGAAGAGACCCAGTACTTC	CASSTVGEETQYF	TRBJ2-5	TRBV6-1	13	NA	NA
TGTGCCAGCAGCCGGGACGCCCCAAGTGAGCAGTTCTTC	CASSRDAPSEQFF	TRBJ2-1	TRBV7-3	13	NA	NA
TGTGCCTGGAAAAAGTTAGGGACTAGCGTCACAGATACGCAGTATTTT	CAWKKLGTSVTDTQYF	TRBJ2-3	TRBV30	16	TRBD2	NA
TGTGCCAGCACTCTCGGAACCTATAATTCACCCCTCCACTTT	CASTLGTYNSPLHF	TRBJ1-6	TRBV7-2	14	NA	NA
TGCGCCAGCAGTTTGGACTCTGGGGCCAACGTCCTGACTTTC	CASSLDSGANVLTF	TRBJ2-6	TRBV5-1	14	NA	NA
TGTGCCAGCGCTGCGGCTATGGGTAACTATGGCTACACCTTC	CASAAAMGNYGYTF	TRBJ1-2	TRBV6-5	14	NA	NA
TGTGCCAGCTCACCCCAACAGGGGACCAGCGGGTACTTC	CASSPQQGTSGYF	TRBJ2-7	TRBV18	13	TRBD1	NA